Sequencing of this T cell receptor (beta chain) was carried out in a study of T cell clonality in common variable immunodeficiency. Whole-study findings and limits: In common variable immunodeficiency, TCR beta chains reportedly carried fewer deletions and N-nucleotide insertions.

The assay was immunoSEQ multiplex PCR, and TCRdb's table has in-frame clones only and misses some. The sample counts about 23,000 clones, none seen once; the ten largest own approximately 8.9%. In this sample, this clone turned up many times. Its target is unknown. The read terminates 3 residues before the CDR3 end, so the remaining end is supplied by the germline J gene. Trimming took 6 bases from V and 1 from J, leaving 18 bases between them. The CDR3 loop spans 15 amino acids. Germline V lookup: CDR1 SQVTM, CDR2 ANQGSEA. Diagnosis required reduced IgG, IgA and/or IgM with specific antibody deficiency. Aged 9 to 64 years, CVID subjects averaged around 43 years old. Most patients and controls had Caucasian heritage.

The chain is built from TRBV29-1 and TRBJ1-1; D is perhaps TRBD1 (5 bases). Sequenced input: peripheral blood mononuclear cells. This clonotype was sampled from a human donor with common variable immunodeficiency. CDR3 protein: CSVDRPWTGNTEAFF. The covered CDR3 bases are TGCAGCGTAGACAGACCTTGGACGGGGAACACTGAA.